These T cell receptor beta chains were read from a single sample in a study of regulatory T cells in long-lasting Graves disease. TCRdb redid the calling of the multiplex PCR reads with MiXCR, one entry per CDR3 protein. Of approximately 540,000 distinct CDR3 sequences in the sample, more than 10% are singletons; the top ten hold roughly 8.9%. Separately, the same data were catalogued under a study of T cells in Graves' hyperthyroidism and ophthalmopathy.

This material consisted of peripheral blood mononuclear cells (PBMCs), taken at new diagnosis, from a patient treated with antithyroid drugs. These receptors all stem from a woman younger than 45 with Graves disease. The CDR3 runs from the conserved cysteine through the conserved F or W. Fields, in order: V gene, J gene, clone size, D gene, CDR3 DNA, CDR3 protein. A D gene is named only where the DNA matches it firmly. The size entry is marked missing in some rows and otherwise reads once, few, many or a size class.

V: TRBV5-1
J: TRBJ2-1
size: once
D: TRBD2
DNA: TGCTTCAGCAGCTTGGCGGGAGGCCGCATTTACAATGAGCAGTTCTTC
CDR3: CFSSLAGGRIYNEQFF

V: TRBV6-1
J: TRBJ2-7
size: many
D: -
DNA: TGTGCCAGCAGTGAACTGGGGGCGACAACCTACGAGCAGTACTTC
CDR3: CASSELGATTYEQYF

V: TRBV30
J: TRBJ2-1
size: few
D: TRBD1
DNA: TGTGCCTGGTCCTGGGACAGGGGATATGAGCAGTTCTTC
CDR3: CAWSWDRGYEQFF

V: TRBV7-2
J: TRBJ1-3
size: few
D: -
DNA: TGTGCCAGCAGCGGGGGGAGGAACACCATATATTTT
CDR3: CASSGGRNTIYF

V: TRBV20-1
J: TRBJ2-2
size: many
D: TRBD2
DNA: TGCAGTGCTAGTTTGCCCGCAGGACTAGCGCGATCCGCGAACACCGGGGAGCTGTTTTTT
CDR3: CSASLPAGLARSANTGELFF

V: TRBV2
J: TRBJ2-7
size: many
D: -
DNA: TGTGCCAGCAGTGGGGCAGGAGGGAGCTACGAGCAGTACTTC
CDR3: CASSGAGGSYEQYF

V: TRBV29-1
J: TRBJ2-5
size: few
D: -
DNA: TGCAGCGTTGTTAAGGAAGAGACCCAGTACTTC
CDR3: CSVVKEETQYF

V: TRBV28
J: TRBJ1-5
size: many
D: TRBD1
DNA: TGTGCCAGCAGTATGTTACGGGACAGACCCCCCGTATTT
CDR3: CASSMLRDRPPVF

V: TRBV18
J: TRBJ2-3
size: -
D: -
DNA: TGTGCCAGCACCCTTACGGCTGACAGCCCTCTTCGGGATACGCAGTATTTT
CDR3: CASTLTADSPLRDTQYF

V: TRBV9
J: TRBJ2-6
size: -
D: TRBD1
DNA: TGTGCCAGCAGCGTCAACAAAGGGACAGGCAACGTCCTGACTTTC
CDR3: CASSVNKGTGNVLTF

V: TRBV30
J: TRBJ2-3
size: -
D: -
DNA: TGTGCCTGGAGTGTTGGTCAGTTCACAGATACGCAGTATTTT
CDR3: CAWSVGQFTDTQYF

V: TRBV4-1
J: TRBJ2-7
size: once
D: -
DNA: TGCGCCAGCAGCCTAGCGCGAGCCGGGGAGCAGTACTTC
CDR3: CASSLARAGEQYF